This T cell receptor beta chain is drawn from a study of long-term antiretroviral therapy in people with HIV. V shed 2 bases, J shed 1 base, and the junction held 4 bases outside the gene matches. Per germline, CDR1 SEHNR and CDR2 FQNEAQ (reference sequence). The CDR3 sequence is 16 residues long. Survey-level resolution applied to immunoSEQ assay v3.0. The data were produced by immunoSEQ multiplex PCR, yet TCRdb's version contains in-frame clones alone and is incomplete. The sample contains about 36,000 clones, roughly 78% of which appear only once. The clonotype originates from a man aged 25-45 years with HIV. The sequencing used unsorted PBMCs, collected 3.4 years after starting antiretroviral therapy. The chain employs TRBV7-9 and TRBJ2-5; 10 nucleotides line up with TRBD1. The CDR3 DNA follows: TGTGCCAGCAGCTTATATAGACAGGGGGCCCAAGAGACCCAGTACTTC. Translation: CASSLYRQGAQETQYF.